The clone carrying this T cell receptor beta chain has more than one count but fewer than ten. No antigen is known for it. MiXCR, applied by TCRdb to the reads, yields one record per CDR3 protein. The table has about 310,000 distinct CDR3 sequences, about a sixth seen once. These data belong to a study of T cell repertoires in cytomegalovirus infection. On the study more broadly: Public TCR beta signatures were indicative of both CMV infection and a matching HLA type.

General observations from the study: Predominance within the ex vivo response was attributable to HLA-C-restricted CMV-specific TCR beta clonotypes. The cumulative frequency of public TCR beta families identified carriers of CMV plus the relevant HLA.

Germline-derived CDR1 and CDR2 are MDHEN and SYDVKM. Between the trimmed V and J ends, which lost 7 bases and 0 bases, there was a span of 10 bases. CDR3 length: 15 residues. The sequenced sample was PBMCs. This receptor was taken from a human donor in good health (CMV status not recorded). Some clones in this sample may be carry-over from other donors' samples. V usage is TRBV28 and J usage is TRBJ1-6; D is unresolved. DNA for the CDR3: TGTGCCAGCACGAGCGGAAGCTCCTATAATTCACCCCTCCACTTT. Protein: CASTSGSSYNSPLHF.